This T cell receptor (beta chain) derives from a study of T cells in Graves' hyperthyroidism and ophthalmopathy. Study at large: Pretreatment peripheral blood was obtained at initial diagnosis.

If no ophthalmopathy progression occurred within 18 months, Graves' hyperthyroidism was stable. Diagnoses rested on clinical symptoms, serum thyroxine and TRAb, thyroid ultrasound and orbital computed tomography. Broader study findings: Researchers found most expanded thyroid clonotypes above 0.001 in blood as well.

Amplification yielded TCR beta CDR3 regions, with RNA transcripts as the source. The study used the HTBI primer set for a first-round RT-PCR of the TCR CDR3. TCRdb called the multiplex PCR reads again in MiXCR, with one record for every CDR3 protein. The table records about 500,000 distinct CDR3 sequences, 16% of them present only once. With respect to this clonotype: What it binds is not known.

The CDR3 covers 16 residues. Germline V gene sequence: CDR1 PRHDT, CDR2 FYEKMQ (reference sequence). The V end was cut by 5 bases, the J end by 2 bases, with 19 bases between. This TCR came from a woman aged 18-30 years with Graves' hyperthyroidism. The chain recombines TRBV13 with TRBJ2-7, with no clear D. The sequenced sample consisted of blood. The chain's CDR3 is CASSSRASLKAYEQYF. CDR3 bases: TGTGCCAGCAGCAGCCGGGCCTCCCTTAAGGCCTACGAGCAGTACTTC. Drawing the rest from reference TRBV13 and TRBJ2-7, the complete variable domain is AAGVIQSPRHLIKEKRETATLKCYPIPRHDTVYWYQQGPGQDPQFLISFYEKMQSDKGSIPDRFSAQQFSDYHSELNMSSLELGDSALYFCASSSRASLKAYEQYFGPGTRLTVT.